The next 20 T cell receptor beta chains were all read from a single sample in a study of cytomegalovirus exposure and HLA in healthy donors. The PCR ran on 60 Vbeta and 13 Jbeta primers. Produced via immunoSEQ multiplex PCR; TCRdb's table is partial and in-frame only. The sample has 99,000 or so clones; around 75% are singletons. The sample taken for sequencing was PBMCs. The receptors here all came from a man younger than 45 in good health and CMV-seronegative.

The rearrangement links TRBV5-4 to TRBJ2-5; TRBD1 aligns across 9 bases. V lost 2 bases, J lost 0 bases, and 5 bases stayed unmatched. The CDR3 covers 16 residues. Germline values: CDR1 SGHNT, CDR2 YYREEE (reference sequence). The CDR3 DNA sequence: TGTGCCAGCAGCTTTATTGGACAGGGGTACCAAGAGACCCAGTACTTC. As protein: CASSFIGQGYQETQYF. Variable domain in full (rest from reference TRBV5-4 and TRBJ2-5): ETGVTQSPTHLIKTRGQQVTLRCSSQSGHNTVSWYQQALGQGPQFIFQYYREEENGRGNFPPRFSGLQFPNYSSELNVNALELDDSALYLCASSFIGQGYQETQYFGPGTRLLVL.

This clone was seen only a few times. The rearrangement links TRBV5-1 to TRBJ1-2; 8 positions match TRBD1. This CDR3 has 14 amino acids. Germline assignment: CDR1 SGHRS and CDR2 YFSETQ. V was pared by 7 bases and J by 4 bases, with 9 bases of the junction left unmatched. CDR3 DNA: TGCGCCAGCGGGCCCACCGGACAGGGCTATGGCTACACCTTC. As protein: CASGPTGQGYGYTF. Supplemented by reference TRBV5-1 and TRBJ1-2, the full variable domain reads KAGVTQTPRYLIKTRGQQVTLSCSPISGHRSVSWYQQTPGQGLQFLFEYFSETQRNKGNFPGRFSGRQFSNSRSEMNVSTLELGDSALYLCASGPTGQGYGYTFGSGTRLTVV.

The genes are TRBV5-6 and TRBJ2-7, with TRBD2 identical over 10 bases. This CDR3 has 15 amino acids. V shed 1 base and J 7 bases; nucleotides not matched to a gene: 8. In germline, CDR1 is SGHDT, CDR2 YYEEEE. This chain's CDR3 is CASSLISSGSYEQYF. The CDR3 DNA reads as TGTGCCAGCAGCTTGATCTCTAGCGGGAGTTATGAGCAGTACTTC.

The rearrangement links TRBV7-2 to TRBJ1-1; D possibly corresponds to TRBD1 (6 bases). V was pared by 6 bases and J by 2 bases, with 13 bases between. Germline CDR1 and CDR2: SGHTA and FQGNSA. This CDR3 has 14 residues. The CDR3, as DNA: TGTGCCAGCAGTTTTTCACAGGGTAACACTGAAGCTTTCTTT. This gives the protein CASSFSQGNTEAFF.

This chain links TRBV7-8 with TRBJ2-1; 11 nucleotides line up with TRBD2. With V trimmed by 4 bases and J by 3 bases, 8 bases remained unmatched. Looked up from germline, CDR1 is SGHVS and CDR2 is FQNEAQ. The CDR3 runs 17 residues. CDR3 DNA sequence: TGTGCCAGCAGCTCGAATCCGGGACTAGCGGACTACAATGAGCAGTTCTTC. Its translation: CASSSNPGLADYNEQFF.

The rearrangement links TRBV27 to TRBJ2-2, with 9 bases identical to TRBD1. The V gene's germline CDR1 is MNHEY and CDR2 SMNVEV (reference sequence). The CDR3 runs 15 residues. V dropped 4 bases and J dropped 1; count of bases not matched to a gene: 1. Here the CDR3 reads CASSSGQGNTGELFF. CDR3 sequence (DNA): TGTGCCAGCAGTTCGGGACAGGGGAACACCGGGGAGCTGTTTTTT.

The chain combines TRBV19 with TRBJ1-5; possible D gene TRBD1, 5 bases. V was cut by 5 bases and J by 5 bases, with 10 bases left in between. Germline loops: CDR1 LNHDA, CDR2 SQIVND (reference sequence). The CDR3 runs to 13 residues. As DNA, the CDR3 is TGTGCCAGTAGTTCCCAGGGTGATCAGCCCCAGCATTTT. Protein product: CASSSQGDQPQHF.

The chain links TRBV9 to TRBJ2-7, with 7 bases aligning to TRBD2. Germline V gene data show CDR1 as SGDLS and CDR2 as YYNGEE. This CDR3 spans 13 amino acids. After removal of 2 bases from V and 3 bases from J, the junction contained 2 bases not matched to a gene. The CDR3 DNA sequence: TGTGCCAGCAGCGTCTCTAGCGGCTACGAGCAGTACTTC. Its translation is CASSVSSGYEQYF.

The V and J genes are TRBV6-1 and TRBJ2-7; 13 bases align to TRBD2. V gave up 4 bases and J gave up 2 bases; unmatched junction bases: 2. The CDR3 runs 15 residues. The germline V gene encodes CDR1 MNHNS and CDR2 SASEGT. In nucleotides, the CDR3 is TGTGCCAGCAGTGGACTAGCGGGAGGACCCTACGAGCAGTACTTC. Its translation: CASSGLAGGPYEQYF.

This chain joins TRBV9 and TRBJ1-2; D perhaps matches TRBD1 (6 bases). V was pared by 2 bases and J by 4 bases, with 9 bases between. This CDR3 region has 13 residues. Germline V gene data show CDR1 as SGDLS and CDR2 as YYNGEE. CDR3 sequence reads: CASSVWDTYGYTF. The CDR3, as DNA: TGTGCCAGCAGCGTGTGGGACACCTATGGCTACACCTTC. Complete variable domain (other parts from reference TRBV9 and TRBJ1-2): DSGVTQTPKHLITATGQRVTLRCSPRSGDLSVYWYQQSLDQGLQFLIQYYNGEERAKGNILERFSAQQFPDLHSELNLSSLELGDSALYFCASSVWDTYGYTFGSGTRLTVV.

The chain's CDR3 is CASSLDRGGPSEQFF. DNA for the CDR3: TGTGCCAGCAGCTTGGACAGGGGGGGTCCCAGCGAGCAGTTCTTC. V gene TRBV7-6 combines with J gene TRBJ2-1, with TRBD1 identical over 10 bases. The CDR3 is made up of 15 amino acids. V lost 3 bases and J lost 10; bases outside the gene matches: 9. Germline-derived CDR1 and CDR2 are SGHVS and FNYEAQ.

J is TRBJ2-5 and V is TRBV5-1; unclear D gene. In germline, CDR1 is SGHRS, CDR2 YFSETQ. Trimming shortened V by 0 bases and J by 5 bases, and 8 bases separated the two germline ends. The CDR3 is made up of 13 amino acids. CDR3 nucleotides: TGCGCCAGCAGCTTGGTCGTCCAGGAGACCCAGTACTTC. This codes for CASSLVVQETQYF.

CDR3 residues: CASRPLAGDLSEQYF. DNA for the CDR3: TGCGCCAGCAGACCCCTAGCCGGGGATCTCTCCGAGCAGTACTTC. This chain links TRBV5-1 with TRBJ2-7; tentative D call: TRBD2 (5 bases). Deletions cut 5 bases from V and 6 bases from J, with 21 bases between. The V gene's germline CDR1 is SGHRS and CDR2 YFSETQ. This CDR3 spans 15 amino acids.

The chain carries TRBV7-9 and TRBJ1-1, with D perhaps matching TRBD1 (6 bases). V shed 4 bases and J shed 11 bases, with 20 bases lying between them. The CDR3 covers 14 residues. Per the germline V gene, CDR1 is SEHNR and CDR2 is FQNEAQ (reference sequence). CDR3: CASSSSTGPVGAFF. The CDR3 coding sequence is TGTGCCAGCAGCTCTTCGACAGGCCCAGTTGGGGCTTTCTTT. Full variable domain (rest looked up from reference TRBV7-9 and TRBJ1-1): DTGVSQNPRHKITKRGQNVTFRCDPISEHNRLYWYRQTLGQGPEFLTYFQNEAQLEKSRLLSDRFSAERPKGSFSTLEIQRTEQGDSAMYLCASSSSTGPVGAFFGQGTRLTVV.

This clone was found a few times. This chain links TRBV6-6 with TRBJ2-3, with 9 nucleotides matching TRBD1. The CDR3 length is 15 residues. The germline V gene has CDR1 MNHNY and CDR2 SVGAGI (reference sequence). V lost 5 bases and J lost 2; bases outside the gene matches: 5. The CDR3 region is CASSTGQGNTDTQYF. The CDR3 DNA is TGTGCCAGCAGTACGGGACAGGGAAACACAGATACGCAGTATTTT.

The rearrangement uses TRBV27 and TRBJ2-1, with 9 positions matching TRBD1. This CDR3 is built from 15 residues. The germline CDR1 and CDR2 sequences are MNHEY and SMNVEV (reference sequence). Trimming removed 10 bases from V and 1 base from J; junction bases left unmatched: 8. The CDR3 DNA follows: TGTGCCACCGGACAGGGGTGGGGGTCCTACAATGAGCAGTTCTTC. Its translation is CATGQGWGSYNEQFF.

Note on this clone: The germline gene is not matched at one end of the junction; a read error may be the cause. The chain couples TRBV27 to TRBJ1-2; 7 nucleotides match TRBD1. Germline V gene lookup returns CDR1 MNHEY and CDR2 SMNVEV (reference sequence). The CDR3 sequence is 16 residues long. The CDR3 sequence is CASSLGKTGLNYGHTF. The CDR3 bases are TGTGCCAGCAGTTTAGGAAAGACAGGGCTGAACTATGGCCACACCTTC.

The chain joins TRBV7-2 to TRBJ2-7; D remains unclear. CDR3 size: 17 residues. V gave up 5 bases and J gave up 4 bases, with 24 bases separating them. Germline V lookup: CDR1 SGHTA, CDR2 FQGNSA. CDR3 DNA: TGTGCCAGCAGCGAAGCTTTATCGTATGCTTCGATTTACGAGCAGTACTTC. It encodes CASSEALSYASIYEQYF.

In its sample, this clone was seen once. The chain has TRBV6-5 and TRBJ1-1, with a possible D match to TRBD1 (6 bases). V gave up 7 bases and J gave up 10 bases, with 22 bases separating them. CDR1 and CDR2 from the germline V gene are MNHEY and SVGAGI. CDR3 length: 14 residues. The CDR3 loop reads CASITRGAQKLAFF. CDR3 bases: TGTGCCAGCATTACACGGGGGGCGCAAAAATTAGCTTTCTTT.

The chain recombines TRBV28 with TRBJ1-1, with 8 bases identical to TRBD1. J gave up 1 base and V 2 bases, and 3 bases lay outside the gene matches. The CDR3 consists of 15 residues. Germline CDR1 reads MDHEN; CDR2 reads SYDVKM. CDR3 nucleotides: TGTGCCAGCAGTTTACTTGGGACAGGGAACACTGAAGCTTTCTTT. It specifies CASSLLGTGNTEAFF.